This T cell receptor beta chain derives from a study of shared clonotypes between healthy human individuals. Study as a whole: The study used three CD4 naive, three CD4 memory, two CD8 naive and one CD8 memory plate per donor. Study-wide points: Generally, estimated richness proved larger in naive subsets than it did in memory subsets. Genetic and exposure-history diversity was limited by the small donor number. Sequencing depth was a factor that was expected to affect clonotype sharing among donors.

Details on this clone: As yet, its antigen is unknown.

The ends were cut back, 0 bases at V and 6 bases at J, with 14 bases in the middle. This CDR3 spans 14 amino acids. Germline V gene lookup returns CDR1 SQVTM and CDR2 ANQGSEA. Repertoires were generated with immunoSEQ multiplex PCR, while TCRdb's copy carries only in-frame clones and drops some. Of under 1,900,000 clones detected, 98% to 99% appear once; the ten largest clones hold roughly 0.35%. Sequenced material: naive CD4+ T cells sorted from blood. Subset defined: CD45RA+ positively selected. The origin of this receptor is a man aged 30 to 39 in good health. V gene TRBV29-1 combines with J gene TRBJ1-2; D is possibly TRBD1 (6 bases). The CDR3 loop is CSVEDQDRSDGYTF. The CDR3 nucleotides are TGCAGCGTTGAAGATCAAGACAGGTCCGATGGCTACACCTTC.